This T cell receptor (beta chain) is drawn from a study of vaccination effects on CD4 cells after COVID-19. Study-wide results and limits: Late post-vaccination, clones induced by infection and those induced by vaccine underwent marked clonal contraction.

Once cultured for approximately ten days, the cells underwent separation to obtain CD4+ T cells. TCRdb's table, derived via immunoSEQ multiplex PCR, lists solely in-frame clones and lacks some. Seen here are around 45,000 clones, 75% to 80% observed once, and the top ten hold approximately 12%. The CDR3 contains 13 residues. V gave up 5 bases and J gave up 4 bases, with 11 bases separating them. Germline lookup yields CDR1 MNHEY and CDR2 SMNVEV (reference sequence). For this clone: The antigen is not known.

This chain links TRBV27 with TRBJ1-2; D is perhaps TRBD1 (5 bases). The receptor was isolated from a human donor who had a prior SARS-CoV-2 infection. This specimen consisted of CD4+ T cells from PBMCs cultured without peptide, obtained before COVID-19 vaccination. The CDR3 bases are TGTGCCAGCAGTACCCGGGGGAGCTATGGCTACACCTTC. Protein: CASSTRGSYGYTF.